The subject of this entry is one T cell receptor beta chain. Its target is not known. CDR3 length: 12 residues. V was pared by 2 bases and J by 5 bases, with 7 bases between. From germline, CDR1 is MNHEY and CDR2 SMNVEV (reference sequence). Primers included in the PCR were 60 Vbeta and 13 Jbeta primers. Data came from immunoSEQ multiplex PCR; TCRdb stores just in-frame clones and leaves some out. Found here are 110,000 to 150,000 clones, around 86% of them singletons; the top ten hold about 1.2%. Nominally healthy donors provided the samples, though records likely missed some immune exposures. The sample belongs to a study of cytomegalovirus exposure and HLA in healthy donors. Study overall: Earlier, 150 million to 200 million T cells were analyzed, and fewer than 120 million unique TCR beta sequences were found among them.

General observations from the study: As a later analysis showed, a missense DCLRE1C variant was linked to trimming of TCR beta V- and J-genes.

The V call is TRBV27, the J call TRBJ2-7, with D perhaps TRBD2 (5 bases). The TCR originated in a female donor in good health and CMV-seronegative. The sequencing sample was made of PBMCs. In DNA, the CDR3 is TGTGCCAGCAGTTTAGCGGGCCACGAGCAGTACTTC. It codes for CASSLAGHEQYF.